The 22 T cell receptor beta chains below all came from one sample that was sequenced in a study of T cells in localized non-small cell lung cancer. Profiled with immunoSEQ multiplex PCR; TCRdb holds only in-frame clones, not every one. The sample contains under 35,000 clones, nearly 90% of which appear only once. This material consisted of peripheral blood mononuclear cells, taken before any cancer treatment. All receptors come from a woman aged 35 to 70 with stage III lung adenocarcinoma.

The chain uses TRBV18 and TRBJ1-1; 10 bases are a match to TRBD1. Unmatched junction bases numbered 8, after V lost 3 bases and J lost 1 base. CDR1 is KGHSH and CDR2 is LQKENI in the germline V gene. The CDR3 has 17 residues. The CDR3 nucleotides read TGTGCCAGCTCACCGTGGGGACAGGGGACGGCGAACACTGAAGCTTTCTTT. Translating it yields CASSPWGQGTANTEAFF.

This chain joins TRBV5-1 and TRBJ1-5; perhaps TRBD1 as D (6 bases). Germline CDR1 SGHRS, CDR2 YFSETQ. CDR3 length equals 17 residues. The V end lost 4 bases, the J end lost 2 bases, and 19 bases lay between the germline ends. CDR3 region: CASSLGQLYQGNQPQHF. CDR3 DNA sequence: TGCGCCAGCAGCCTAGGACAGCTCTATCAGGGCAATCAGCCCCAGCATTTT. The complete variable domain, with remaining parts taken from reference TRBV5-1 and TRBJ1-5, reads KAGVTQTPRYLIKTRGQQVTLSCSPISGHRSVSWYQQTPGQGLQFLFEYFSETQRNKGNFPGRFSGRQFSNSRSEMNVSTLELGDSALYLCASSLGQLYQGNQPQHFGDGTRLSIL.

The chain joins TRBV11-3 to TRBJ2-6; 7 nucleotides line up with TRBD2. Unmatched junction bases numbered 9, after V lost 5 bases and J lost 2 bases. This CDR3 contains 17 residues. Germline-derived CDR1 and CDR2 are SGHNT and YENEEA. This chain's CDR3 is CASSPRGGAPGANVLTF. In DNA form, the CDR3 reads TGTGCCAGCAGCCCCCGGGGAGGGGCACCTGGGGCCAACGTCCTGACTTTC.

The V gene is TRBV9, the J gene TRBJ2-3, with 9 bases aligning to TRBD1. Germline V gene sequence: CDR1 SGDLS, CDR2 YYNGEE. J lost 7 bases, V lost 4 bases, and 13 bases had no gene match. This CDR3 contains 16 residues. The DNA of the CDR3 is TGTGCCAGCAGCCCGTGGACAGGGGCCTTAGGTAATACGCAGTATTTT. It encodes CASSPWTGALGNTQYF.

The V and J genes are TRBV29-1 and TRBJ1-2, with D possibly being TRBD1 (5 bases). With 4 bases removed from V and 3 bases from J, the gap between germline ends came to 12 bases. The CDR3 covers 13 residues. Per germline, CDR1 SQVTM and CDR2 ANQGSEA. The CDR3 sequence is CSVVGGGDYGYTF. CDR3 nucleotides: TGCAGCGTTGTAGGAGGAGGGGACTATGGCTACACCTTC.

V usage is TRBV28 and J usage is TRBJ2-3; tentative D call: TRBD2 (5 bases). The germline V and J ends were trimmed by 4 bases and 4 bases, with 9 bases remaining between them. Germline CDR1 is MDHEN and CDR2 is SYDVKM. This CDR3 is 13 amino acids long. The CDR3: CASSSLLADTQYF. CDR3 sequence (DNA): TGTGCCAGCAGTTCCCTACTAGCAGATACGCAGTATTTT.

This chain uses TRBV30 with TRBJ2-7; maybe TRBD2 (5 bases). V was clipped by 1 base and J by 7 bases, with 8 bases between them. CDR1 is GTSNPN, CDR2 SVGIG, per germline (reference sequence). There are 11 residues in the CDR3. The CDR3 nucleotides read TGTGCCTGGAGTGGAGGGTGGGAGCAGTACTTC. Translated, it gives CAWSGGWEQYF. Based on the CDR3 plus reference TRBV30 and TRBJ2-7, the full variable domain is SQTIHQWPATLVQPVGSPLSLECTVEGTSNPNLYWYRQAAGRGLQLLFYSVGIGQISSEVPQNLSASRPQDRQFILSSKKLLLSDSGFYLCAWSGGWEQYFGPGTRLTVT.

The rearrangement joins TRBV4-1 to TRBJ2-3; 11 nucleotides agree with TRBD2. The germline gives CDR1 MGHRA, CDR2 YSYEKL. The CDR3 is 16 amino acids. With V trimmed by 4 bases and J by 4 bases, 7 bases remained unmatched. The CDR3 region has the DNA TGCGCCAGCAGCCCAGGTGGACTAGCGGGCGCAGATACGCAGTATTTT. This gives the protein CASSPGGLAGADTQYF.

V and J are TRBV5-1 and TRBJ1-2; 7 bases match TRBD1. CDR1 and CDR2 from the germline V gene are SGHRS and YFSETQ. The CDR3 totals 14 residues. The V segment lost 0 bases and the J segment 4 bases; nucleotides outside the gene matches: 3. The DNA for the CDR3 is TGCGCCAGCAGCTTGGTAGGGGACAGCTATGGCTACACCTTC. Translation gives CASSLVGDSYGYTF.

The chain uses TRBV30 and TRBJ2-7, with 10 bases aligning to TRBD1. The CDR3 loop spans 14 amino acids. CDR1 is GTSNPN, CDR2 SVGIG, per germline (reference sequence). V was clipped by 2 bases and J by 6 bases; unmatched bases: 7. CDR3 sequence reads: CAWSPRRDRGEQYF. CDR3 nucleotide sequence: TGTGCCTGGAGTCCACGGCGGGACAGGGGCGAGCAGTACTTC.

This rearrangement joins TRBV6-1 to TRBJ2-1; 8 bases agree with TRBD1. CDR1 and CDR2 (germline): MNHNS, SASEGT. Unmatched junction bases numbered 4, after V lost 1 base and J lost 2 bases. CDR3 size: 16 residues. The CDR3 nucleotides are TGTGCCAGCAGTGAAGACGGGACAGGACCCTACAATGAGCAGTTCTTC. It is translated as CASSEDGTGPYNEQFF.

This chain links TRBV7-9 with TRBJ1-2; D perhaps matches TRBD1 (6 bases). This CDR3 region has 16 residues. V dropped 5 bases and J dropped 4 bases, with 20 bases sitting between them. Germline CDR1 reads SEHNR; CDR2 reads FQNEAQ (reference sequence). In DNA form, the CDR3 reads TGTGCCAGCAGCGCAGGCCCCCAGGGGCGCCTCTATGGCTACACCTTC. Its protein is CASSAGPQGRLYGYTF.

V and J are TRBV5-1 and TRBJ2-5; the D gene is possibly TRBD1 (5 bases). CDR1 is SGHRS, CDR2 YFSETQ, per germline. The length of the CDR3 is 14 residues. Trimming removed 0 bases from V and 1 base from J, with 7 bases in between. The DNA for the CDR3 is TGCGCCAGCAGCTTGGACAGGCCCCAAGAGACCCAGTACTTC. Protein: CASSLDRPQETQYF. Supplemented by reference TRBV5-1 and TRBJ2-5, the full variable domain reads KAGVTQTPRYLIKTRGQQVTLSCSPISGHRSVSWYQQTPGQGLQFLFEYFSETQRNKGNFPGRFSGRQFSNSRSEMNVSTLELGDSALYLCASSLDRPQETQYFGPGTRLLVL.

CDR3 sequence (DNA): TGTGCCAGCAGCGGTAGGGGACTAGCGCTAGGTTGGTCCTACAATGAGCAGTTCTTC. Protein product: CASSGRGLALGWSYNEQFF. The genes are TRBV7-2 and TRBJ2-1, with 10 bases that match TRBD2. Unmatched junction bases numbered 14, after V lost 5 bases and J lost 1 base. CDR3 length equals 19 residues. Germline CDR1 and CDR2: SGHTA and FQGNSA.

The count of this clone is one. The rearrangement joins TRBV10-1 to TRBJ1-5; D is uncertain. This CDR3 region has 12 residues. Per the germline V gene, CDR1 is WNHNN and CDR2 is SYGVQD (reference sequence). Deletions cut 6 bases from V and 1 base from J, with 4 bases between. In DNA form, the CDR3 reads TGCGCCAGCAGCGACAGCAATCAGCCCCAGCATTTT. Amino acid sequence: CASSDSNQPQHF.

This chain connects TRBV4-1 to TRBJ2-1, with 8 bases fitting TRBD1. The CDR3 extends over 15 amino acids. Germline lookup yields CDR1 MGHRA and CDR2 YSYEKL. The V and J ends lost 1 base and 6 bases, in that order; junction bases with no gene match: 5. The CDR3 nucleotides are TGCGCCAGCAGCCAAGTTGGGACAGGAACCAATGAGCAGTTCTTC. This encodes CASSQVGTGTNEQFF.

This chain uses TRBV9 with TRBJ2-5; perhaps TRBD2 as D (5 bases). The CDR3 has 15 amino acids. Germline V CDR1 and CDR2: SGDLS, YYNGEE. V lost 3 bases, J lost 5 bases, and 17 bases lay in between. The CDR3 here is CASSEAPGRGETQYF. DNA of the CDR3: TGTGCCAGCAGCGAGGCCCCGGGCCGAGGGGAGACCCAGTACTTC.

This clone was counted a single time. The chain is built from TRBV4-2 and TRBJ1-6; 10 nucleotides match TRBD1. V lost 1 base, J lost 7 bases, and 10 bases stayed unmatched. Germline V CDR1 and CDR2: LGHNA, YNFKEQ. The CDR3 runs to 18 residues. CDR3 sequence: CASSQVVTGGIGNSPLHF. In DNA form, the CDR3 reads TGTGCCAGCAGCCAAGTCGTGACAGGGGGCATCGGGAATTCACCCCTCCACTTT.

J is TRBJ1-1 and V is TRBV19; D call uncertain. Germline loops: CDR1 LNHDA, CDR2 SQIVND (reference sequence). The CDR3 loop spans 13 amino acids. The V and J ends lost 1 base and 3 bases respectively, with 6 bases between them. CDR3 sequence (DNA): TGTGCCAGTAGTATAGGCAAAGACACTGAAGCTTTCTTT. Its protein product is CASSIGKDTEAFF.

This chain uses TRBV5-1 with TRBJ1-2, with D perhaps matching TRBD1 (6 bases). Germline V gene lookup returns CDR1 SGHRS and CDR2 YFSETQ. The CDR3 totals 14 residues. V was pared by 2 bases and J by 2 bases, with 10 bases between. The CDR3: CASSFFDRNYGYTF. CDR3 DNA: TGCGCCAGCAGCTTTTTCGACAGGAACTATGGCTACACCTTC.

The CDR3 DNA is TGTGCCAGCAGCCCCCGGGTCGGCACAGATACGCAGTATTTT. Its protein is CASSPRVGTDTQYF. The chain has TRBV7-3 and TRBJ2-3, with D unresolved. The CDR3 is made up of 14 amino acids. Germline V gives CDR1 SGHTA, CDR2 FQGTGA. V lost 5 bases and J lost 1, with 10 bases in between.

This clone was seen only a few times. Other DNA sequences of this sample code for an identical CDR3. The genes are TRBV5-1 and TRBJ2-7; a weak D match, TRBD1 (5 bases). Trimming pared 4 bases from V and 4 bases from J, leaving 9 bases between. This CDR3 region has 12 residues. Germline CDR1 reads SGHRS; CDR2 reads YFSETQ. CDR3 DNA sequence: TGCGCCAGCAGCCCCCAGGGATACGAGCAGTACTTC. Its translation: CASSPQGYEQYF. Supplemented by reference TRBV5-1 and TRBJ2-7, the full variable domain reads KAGVTQTPRYLIKTRGQQVTLSCSPISGHRSVSWYQQTPGQGLQFLFEYFSETQRNKGNFPGRFSGRQFSNSRSEMNVSTLELGDSALYLCASSPQGYEQYFGPGTRLTVT.